This T cell receptor beta chain comes out of a study of monozygotic twins with inflammatory bowel disease (dated by TCRdb to between 2018 and 2021). The study in broad terms: A total of some 28 monozygotic twin pairs were included in the full study, comprising nine German pairs (four IBD-concordant, five IBD-discordant) and 19 IBD-discordant Danish pairs. Disease-associated traits were sought mainly through comparisons between IBD patients and their genetically identical healthy co-twins within discordant pairs. Each individual had, on average, about 151 000 unique TCRalpha sequences and 181 000 unique TCRbeta sequences available for analysis.

Findings and caveats that apply to the study as a whole: IBD patients had lower TCRbeta repertoire diversity, measured by the inverse Simpson index, than their healthy co-twins. Different T cell subtypes could not be distinguished in the analysis. The results gave no support for a single strong signal or clonotype linked to IBD. Background noise and inter-individual variability may have been introduced into the repertoires by the differing immunosuppressive treatments among patients. IBD patients shared fewer clonotypes with other individuals than healthy twins did, most markedly in patients showing signs of disease activity. Repertoire similarity did not differ between concordant and discordant twins, which could be due to limited statistical power.

The method was 5' RACE. Each TCR library was prepared from about 4,000 ng of total RNA. For each sample, cDNA was synthesized in eight separate reactions using SMARTScribe reverse transcriptase. During cDNA synthesis, unique molecular identifiers containing a 6-nucleotide sample barcode were introduced by template switching. TCRalpha and TCRbeta cDNA was amplified by two nested PCRs of approximately 16 and 10 cycles, with bead purification after each PCR. Before amplification, the cDNA was treated with uracil DNA-glycosylase and purified using the QIAquick PCR purification kit. The second PCR added Illumina TruSeq-compatible adapters along with sample-specific barcodes. TapeStation and Qubit were used to check library quality and concentration, and 4.5 to 6.5 ng of each library was pooled. Pooled libraries were sequenced on an Illumina HiSeq2500 single-index Rapid Run with 2 x 100 bp reads and custom sequencing primers. On the study's bioinformatics: MiGEC version 1.2.6 was used for UMI-based consensus assembly to correct PCR and sequencing errors. MiXCR version 2.1.1 was used for V(D)J alignment, clonotype assembly and CDR3 extraction. Gene usage, clonotype sharing and MAIT/NKT TCR abundance were normalised by analysing the top 1000, 10 000 and 20 000 clonotypes per sample. After downsampling to 27 000 UMIs, diversity was calculated as the inverse Simpson index using the vegan R package. Paired Mann-Whitney U tests were applied to discordant twin pairs, with Benjamini-Hochberg correction for multiple testing. TCRdb reprocessed the sequencing reads and holds a single record per CDR3 protein sequence, with no DNA. These V and J calls derive from TCRdb rather than the authors' analysis. This sample's records show around 400,000 distinct CDR3 sequences. The ten largest account for around 2.5% of the sample.

Including cysteine and phenylalanine, the CDR3 has 13 amino acids. DNA is not on record. CDR1 SGHTS and CDR2 YDEGEE are derived from the germline V gene. Details on this clonotype: No cognate antigen has been identified for it.

An approximately 2.5 ml peripheral blood sample was drawn into PAXgene tubes per donor and stored at -80°C. Without T cell sorting, total RNA was isolated from whole blood using the PAXgene blood miRNA kit on an automated QIAcube. Deep TCRalpha and TCRbeta repertoire profiling with unique molecular barcoding was performed on peripheral blood of monozygotic twin pairs concordant or discordant for inflammatory bowel disease. Smoking habits were recorded for all twin pairs, and each individual was classified as a current, former or never smoker. The sequence was collected from a human donor with ulcerative colitis or Crohn's disease, or a healthy co-twin of an affected twin (not recorded which). Sequencing was done on a sample of blood. The chain joins TRBV5-8 to TRBJ1-1. The CDR3 is CASSFQPNTEAFF.